The 19 T cell receptor beta chains below were found in one sample sequenced in a study of cytomegalovirus exposure and HLA in healthy donors. It was with 60 Vbeta and 13 Jbeta primers that the PCR ran. Data came from immunoSEQ multiplex PCR; TCRdb stores just in-frame clones and leaves some out. The sample lists 100,000 to 150,000 clones, 80% to 85% occurring once. The specimen was PBMCs. The receptors originated from a human donor in good health.

This clone was observed a handful of times. The chain employs TRBV5-1 and TRBJ2-7; 7 bases are a match to TRBD1. The V segment lost 0 bases and the J segment 0 bases; nucleotides outside the gene matches: 3. This CDR3 has 15 residues. Looked up from germline, CDR1 is SGHRS and CDR2 is YFSETQ. CDR3 nucleotide sequence: TGCGCCAGCAGCTTGGAGACAGGGCCCTCCTACGAGCAGTACTTC. Translated: CASSLETGPSYEQYF.

The rearrangement uses TRBV7-9 and TRBJ2-2, with TRBD1 identical over 10 bases. CDR1 is SEHNR, CDR2 FQNEAQ, per germline (reference sequence). This CDR3 is 16 amino acids long. Losses at the gene ends were 1 base for V and 5 bases for J; bases not matched to a gene: 4. The CDR3 DNA reads TGTGCCAGCAGCTTAGTCGGGACAGGGGTAACCGGGGAGCTGTTTTTT. This sequence encodes CASSLVGTGVTGELFF.

The chain is built from TRBV5-6 and TRBJ1-1, with a weak D call TRBD1 (6 bases). Germline CDR1 is SGHDT and CDR2 is YYEEEE. The CDR3 consists of 13 residues. V shed 7 bases and J shed 1 base, with 11 bases lying between them. DNA of the CDR3: TGTGCCAGCGCACCGGGACAGAACACTGAAGCTTTCTTT. This sequence encodes CASAPGQNTEAFF.

A single count supports this clone. The chain is built from TRBV11-3 and TRBJ2-7, with D possibly matching TRBD1 (6 bases). The germline gives CDR1 SGHNT, CDR2 YENEEA. The CDR3 extends over 15 amino acids. Trimming pared 4 bases from V and 3 bases from J, leaving 16 bases between. As DNA, the CDR3 is TGTGCCAGCAGCTCCGGGGACAACAGATACTACGAGCAGTACTTC. Its translation is CASSSGDNRYYEQYF.

Only a few counts were recorded for this clone. This chain joins TRBV6-1 and TRBJ1-3, with a possible D match to TRBD1 (5 bases). The V gene lost 2 bases and the J gene lost 2 bases, with 13 bases spanning the gap. The CDR3 is made up of 16 amino acids. Germline assignment: CDR1 MNHNS and CDR2 SASEGT. CDR3 sequence: CASSENPGGAGNTIYF. The CDR3 DNA is TGTGCCAGCAGTGAAAATCCGGGGGGAGCTGGAAACACCATATATTTT.

This chain uses TRBV4-1 with TRBJ1-5, with 7 nucleotides matching TRBD1. Germline V gene sequence: CDR1 MGHRA, CDR2 YSYEKL. The ends lost 0 bases at V and 7 bases at J; junction bases unmatched: 6. This CDR3 region has 15 residues. In DNA, the CDR3 is TGCGCCAGCAGCCAAGAAGGGGGCGGGCACCAGCCCCAGCATTTT. Its translation: CASSQEGGGHQPQHF.

This rearrangement joins TRBV7-8 to TRBJ2-1, with D maybe TRBD2 (5 bases). Trimming cost V 1 base and J 7 bases, with 8 bases left between them. This CDR3 contains 13 residues. The germline gives CDR1 SGHVS, CDR2 FQNEAQ. CDR3 loop: CASSLGVANEQFF. CDR3 sequence (DNA): TGTGCCAGCAGCTTAGGGGTAGCGAATGAGCAGTTCTTC.

For this clone: One end of the junction varies from germline; a read error may be responsible. This chain joins TRBV7-7 and TRBJ2-5; a possible D gene is TRBD1 (5 bases). CDR1 and CDR2 (germline): SSHAT, FNYEAQ (reference sequence). The CDR3 consists of 15 residues. DNA for the CDR3: TGTGCTAGCAGCTTAGGGGTGGGGCTCCAAGAGACCCAGTACTTC. As protein: CASSLGVGLQETQYF.

This chain uses TRBV7-8 with TRBJ2-7, with 7 bases aligning to TRBD2. This CDR3 is 15 amino acids long. With 5 bases clipped from V and 0 bases from J, the junction kept 7 bases outside the gene matches. Looked up from germline, CDR1 is SGHVS and CDR2 is FQNEAQ. In nucleotides, the CDR3 is TGTGCCAGCAGCCACTCTAGCGGTCCCTCCTACGAGCAGTACTTC. Its translation: CASSHSSGPSYEQYF.

This chain links TRBV19 with TRBJ2-2; weak D call: TRBD1 (6 bases). V dropped 6 bases and J dropped 2 bases, with 13 bases sitting between them. The CDR3 runs 15 residues. Germline V CDR1 and CDR2: LNHDA, SQIVND (reference sequence). The CDR3 spells CASSIQGTNTGELFF. The CDR3 DNA reads as TGTGCCAGTAGCATCCAGGGGACAAACACCGGGGAGCTGTTTTTT.

DNA of the CDR3: TGCGCCAGCACCCTATCAGGACAGGTATACGAGGAGCAGTACTTC. Translating gives CASTLSGQVYEEQYF. The rearrangement links TRBV5-1 to TRBJ2-7, with 7 bases aligning to TRBD1. CDR1 is SGHRS, CDR2 YFSETQ, per germline. CDR3 length: 15 residues. V lost 6 bases, J lost 7 bases, and 16 bases stayed unmatched.

A remark on this clone: In the same sample, other DNA sequences code for this CDR3. The J gene is TRBJ1-2, the V gene TRBV6-5; 7 positions agree with TRBD1. V trimming: 6 bases; J trimming: 5 bases; junction bases outside the gene matches: 6. This CDR3 is 13 amino acids long. CDR1 and CDR2 from the germline V gene are MNHEY and SVGAGI. The CDR3 loop reads CASSRDSTYGYTF. DNA of the CDR3: TGTGCCAGCAGCCGGGACAGTACATATGGCTACACCTTC.

This clone has a handful of counts. V and J are TRBV5-6 and TRBJ2-5; TRBD1 matches at 7 bases. The CDR3 covers 12 residues. The junction had 0 bases not matched to a gene; V was cut back by 3 bases and J by 4 bases. Germline V lookup: CDR1 SGHDT, CDR2 YYEEEE. CDR3: CASSWDRETQYF. In DNA form, the CDR3 reads TGTGCCAGCAGCTGGGACAGAGAGACCCAGTACTTC.

J is TRBJ1-5 and V is TRBV19, with 8 nucleotides matching TRBD1. Germline CDR1 is LNHDA and CDR2 is SQIVND (reference sequence). The CDR3 length is 16 residues. Trimming removed 2 bases from V and 4 bases from J; junction bases left unmatched: 7. The CDR3, as DNA: TGTGCCAGTAGTATACCCACAGGGGGGACAAATCAGCCCCAGCATTTT. Protein product: CASSIPTGGTNQPQHF.

The chain uses TRBV6-5 and TRBJ2-2; possible D gene TRBD1, 5 bases. This CDR3 comprises 13 residues. CDR1 MNHEY and CDR2 SVGAGI come from the germline V gene. V was pared by 6 bases and J by 3 bases, with 8 bases between. The CDR3 coding sequence is TGTGCCAGCAGCCCGACAGACACCGGGGAGCTGTTTTTT. Encoded protein: CASSPTDTGELFF.

A few counts support this clone. This chain uses TRBV28 with TRBJ1-4; D not resolved. This CDR3 contains 13 residues. Trimming stripped 4 bases from V and 8 bases from J, with 11 bases between. Per the germline V gene, CDR1 is MDHEN and CDR2 is SYDVKM. CDR3 in DNA: TGTGCCAGCAGTTCCCACCAGGCCGAAAAACTGTTTTTT. This encodes CASSSHQAEKLFF.

The rearrangement joins TRBV9 to TRBJ1-1, with 8 bases lining up with TRBD1. V dropped 3 bases and J dropped 4; count of bases not matched to a gene: 8. Per germline, CDR1 SGDLS and CDR2 YYNGEE. This CDR3 contains 15 residues. This CDR3 is CASSAAGTGGTEAFF. The CDR3 DNA reads TGTGCCAGCAGCGCAGCCGGGACAGGAGGCACTGAAGCTTTCTTT. Complete variable domain (other parts from reference TRBV9 and TRBJ1-1): DSGVTQTPKHLITATGQRVTLRCSPRSGDLSVYWYQQSLDQGLQFLIQYYNGEERAKGNILERFSAQQFPDLHSELNLSSLELGDSALYFCASSAAGTGGTEAFFGQGTRLTVV.

This clone was seen a handful of times. The chain combines TRBV6-5 with TRBJ2-2; 10 positions agree with TRBD1. Unmatched junction bases numbered 7, after V lost 7 bases and J lost 5 bases. The germline CDR1 and CDR2 sequences are MNHEY and SVGAGI. The CDR3 loop spans 15 amino acids. The CDR3 is CASTAGTGETGELFF. Written as DNA, the CDR3 is TGTGCCAGCACAGCCGGGACAGGGGAGACCGGGGAGCTGTTTTTT.

The gene calls are TRBV21-1 and TRBJ1-5. TRBV21-1 is termed a pseudogene. The CDR3 extends over 16 amino acids. The CDR3 loop reads CASSKRRNPSLQPQHF. CDR3 coding DNA: TGTGCCAGCAGCAAGAGGCGGAATCCCTCATTGCAGCCCCAGCATTTT.